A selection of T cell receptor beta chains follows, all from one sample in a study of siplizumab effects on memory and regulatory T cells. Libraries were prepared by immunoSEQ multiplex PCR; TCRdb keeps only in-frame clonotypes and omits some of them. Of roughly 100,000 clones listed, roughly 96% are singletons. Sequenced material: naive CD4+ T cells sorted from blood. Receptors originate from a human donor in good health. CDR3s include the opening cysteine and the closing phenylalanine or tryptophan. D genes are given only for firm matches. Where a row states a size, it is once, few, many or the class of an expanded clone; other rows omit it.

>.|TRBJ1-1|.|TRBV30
TGTGCCTGGAGGGAAGGAGGGCAAGCTTTCTTT
CAWREGGQAFF
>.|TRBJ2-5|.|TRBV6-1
TGTGCCAGCAGGAATCTCGGACAGTCTTGGGAGACCCAGTACTTC
CASRNLGQSWETQYF
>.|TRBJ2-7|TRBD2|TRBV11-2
TGTGCCAGCAGCTTAATGCCCAGCGGGGAGTCCTACGAGCAGTACTTC
CASSLMPSGESYEQYF
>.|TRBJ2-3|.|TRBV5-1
TGCGCCAGCAGGAGGACGGGGGGCTCAGCCACAGATACGCAGTATTTT
CASRRTGGSATDTQYF
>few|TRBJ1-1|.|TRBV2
TGTGCCAGCAGTGGGCATCTGAACACTGAAGCTTTCTTT
CASSGHLNTEAFF
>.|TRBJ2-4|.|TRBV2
TGTGCCAGCACCCCATCCAGGGACATTCAGTACTTC
CASTPSRDIQYF
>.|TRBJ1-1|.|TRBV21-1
TGTGCCAGCAGCAAAGTCAACAACTCGAACACTGAAGCTTTCTTT
CASSKVNNSNTEAFF
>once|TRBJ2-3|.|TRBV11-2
TGTGCCAGCAGCTTAGGGCTAGCGTACAGCACAGATACGCAGTATTTT
CASSLGLAYSTDTQYF
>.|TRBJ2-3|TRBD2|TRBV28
TGTGCCAGCAGTCAGGGAGGGGCAGATACGCAGTATTTT
CASSQGGADTQYF
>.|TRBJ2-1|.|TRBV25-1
TGTGCCAGCACAGAGTACAATGAGCAGTTCTTC
CASTEYNEQFF
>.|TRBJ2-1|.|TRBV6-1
TGTGCCAGCAGGACCAACGGGGGCCGGGAGCAGTTCTTC
CASRTNGGREQFF
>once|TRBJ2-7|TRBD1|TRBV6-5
TGTGCCAGCAGTTACGGGACAGCACTGGTCGAGCAGTACTTC
CASSYGTALVEQYF
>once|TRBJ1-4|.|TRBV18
TGTGCCAGCTCACCACCGGGGGCTGGTAATGAAAAACTGTTTTTT
CASSPPGAGNEKLFF
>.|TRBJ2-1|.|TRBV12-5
TGTGCTAGTGGTCTCAGGTTAAGCTCCTACAATGAGCAGTTCTTC
CASGLRLSSYNEQFF
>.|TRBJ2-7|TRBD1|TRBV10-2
TGCGCCAGCAGTGGGACAGGTGTCCCCTACGAGCAGTACTTC
CASSGTGVPYEQYF
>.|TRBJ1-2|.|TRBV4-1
TGCGCCAGCAGCCAAGGGGGGTACTATGGCTACACCTTC
CASSQGGYYGYTF
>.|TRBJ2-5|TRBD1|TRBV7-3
TGTGCCAGCAGCCGGGACAGACTATCGGAGCAGTACTTC
CASSRDRLSEQYF
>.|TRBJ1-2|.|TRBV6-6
TGTGCCAGCAGTTACGGGGGGAACTATGGCTACACCTTC
CASSYGGNYGYTF
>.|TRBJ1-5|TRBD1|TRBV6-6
TGTGCCAGCAGCGGGACAGGGGCGAATCAGCCCCAGCATTTT
CASSGTGANQPQHF
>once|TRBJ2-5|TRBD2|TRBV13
TGTGCCAGCAGCCCCAGACTAGCGGAGACCCAGTACTTC
CASSPRLAETQYF
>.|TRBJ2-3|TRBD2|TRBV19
TGTGCCAGTAGTAAACTAGCGGGGGGGCCCCCAGATACGCAGTATTTT
CASSKLAGGPPDTQYF
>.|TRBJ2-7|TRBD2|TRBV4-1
TGCGCCAGCAGCGGCGTTCGGGGGGGCGCCTCCTACGAGCAGTACTTC
CASSGVRGGASYEQYF
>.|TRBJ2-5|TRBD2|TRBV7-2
TGTGCCAGCAGCCTTACTAGCGTGGAGACCCAGTACTTC
CASSLTSVETQYF
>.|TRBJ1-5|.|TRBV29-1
TGCAGCGTTGCGGGGGCGAATCAGCCCCAGCATTTT
CSVAGANQPQHF
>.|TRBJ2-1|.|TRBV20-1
TGCAGTGCTAGAGACAATGAGCAGTTCTTC
CSARDNEQFF
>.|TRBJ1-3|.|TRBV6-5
TGTGCCAGCAGTTACTCGATATCGAGCTCTGGAAACACCATATATTTT
CASSYSISSSGNTIYF
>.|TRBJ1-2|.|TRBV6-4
TGTGCCAGCAGTGAGGGGGAGGGCTATGGCTACACCTTC
CASSEGEGYGYTF
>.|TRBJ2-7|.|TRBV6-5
TGTGCCAGCAGGGATCCCTCCTACGAGCAGTACTTC
CASRDPSYEQYF
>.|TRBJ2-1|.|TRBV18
TGTGCCAGCTCACCAGGGACGGCAGCGGTCAAGGAGCAGTTCTTC
CASSPGTAAVKEQFF
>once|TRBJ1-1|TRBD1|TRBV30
TGTGCCGGAAGCGGACAGGTGAACACTGAAGCTTTCTTT
CAGSGQVNTEAFF
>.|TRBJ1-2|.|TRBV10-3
TGTGCCATCAGTGAGTCGAGTACAGGGAAAGGAGGCTACACCTTC
CAISESSTGKGGYTF
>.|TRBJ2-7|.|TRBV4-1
TGCGCCAGCAGCCGAGGGGGGGTTGTTTCCTACGAGCAGTACTTC
CASSRGGVVSYEQYF
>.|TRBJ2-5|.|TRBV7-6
TGTGCCAGCAGCTTGGGGCCGGCCCAAGAGACCCAGTACTTC
CASSLGPAQETQYF
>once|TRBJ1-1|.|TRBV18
TGTGCCAGCTCGCCCCAGGCGAACACTGAAGCTTTCTTT
CASSPQANTEAFF
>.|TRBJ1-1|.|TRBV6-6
TGTGCCAGCATCCTCGGGGGCGCGGGCACTGAAGCTTTCTTT
CASILGGAGTEAFF
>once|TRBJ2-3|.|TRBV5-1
TGCGCCAGCAGCGCGCCCCGACCCGGGACCGAGTACGTGTATACGCAGTATTTT
CASSAPRPGTEYVYTQYF
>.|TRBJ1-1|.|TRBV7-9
TGTGCCAGCAGCTGGACCAGACAGAACACTGAAGCTTTCTTT
CASSWTRQNTEAFF
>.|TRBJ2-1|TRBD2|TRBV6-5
TGTGCCAGCAGTAGCGGGGGGGCCCCTCTGCATGAGCAGTTCTTC
CASSSGGAPLHEQFF
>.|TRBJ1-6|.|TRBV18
TGTGCCAGCGCCGACCGAACTGGGGCGAGTAATTCACCCCTCCACTTT
CASADRTGASNSPLHF
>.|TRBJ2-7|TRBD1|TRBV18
TGTGCCAGCTCACCGCCCGGGACAGGGGGCTACGAGCAGTACTTC
CASSPPGTGGYEQYF
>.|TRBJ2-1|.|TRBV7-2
TGTGCCAGCAGCACCGGGGGCCACAATGAGCAGTTCTTC
CASSTGGHNEQFF
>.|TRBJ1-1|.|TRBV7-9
TGTGCCAGCAGCTTAGGGACGTCGGCTTTCTTT
CASSLGTSAFF
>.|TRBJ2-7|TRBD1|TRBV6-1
TGTGCCAGCAGTGAACGCGGGACAGGGGAGCAGTACTTC
CASSERGTGEQYF
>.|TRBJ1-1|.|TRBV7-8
TGTGCCAGCAGCTTAGACGGGGGGGGCACTGAAGCTTTCTTT
CASSLDGGGTEAFF
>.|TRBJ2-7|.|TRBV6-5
TGTGCCAGCAGTTACTCGTCTCTAGGCTCCTACGAGCAGTACTTC
CASSYSSLGSYEQYF
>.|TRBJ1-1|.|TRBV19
TGTGCCAGTAGTCCGGCGGACCTTATGAACACTGAAGCTTTCTTT
CASSPADLMNTEAFF
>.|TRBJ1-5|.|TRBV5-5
TGTGCCAGCAGTCGGGACAATCAGCCCCAGCATTTT
CASSRDNQPQHF
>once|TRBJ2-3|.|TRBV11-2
TGTGCCAGCAGCTGGACAAAACTCACAGATACGCAGTATTTT
CASSWTKLTDTQYF
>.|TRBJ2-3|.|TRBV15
TGTGCCACCAGCTTCTCCGGGCTCACAGATACGCAGTATTTT
CATSFSGLTDTQYF
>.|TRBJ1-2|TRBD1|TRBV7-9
TGTGCCAGCAGCCAGGGACAGGGCAACTATGGCTACACCTTC
CASSQGQGNYGYTF